Here is one TCR beta chain with its context. The sample belongs to a study of blood T cell repertoires in COVID-19. CDR1 is SGDLS and CDR2 is YYNGEE in the germline V gene. The CDR3 sequence is 13 residues long. Trimming stripped 0 bases from V and 9 bases from J, with 10 bases between. Clones were read by immunoSEQ multiplex PCR, and TCRdb kept only the in-frame ones, dropping some. The sample holds approximately 260,000 clones, 70% to 85% seen once. The source material was peripheral blood. This sequence was found in a woman in her 40s with active or convalescent COVID-19. The rearrangement uses TRBV9 and TRBJ2-1; D may be TRBD2 (5 bases). CDR3: CASSVGVATEQFF. The CDR3 bases are TGTGCCAGCAGCGTAGGAGTAGCGACTGAGCAGTTCTTC.